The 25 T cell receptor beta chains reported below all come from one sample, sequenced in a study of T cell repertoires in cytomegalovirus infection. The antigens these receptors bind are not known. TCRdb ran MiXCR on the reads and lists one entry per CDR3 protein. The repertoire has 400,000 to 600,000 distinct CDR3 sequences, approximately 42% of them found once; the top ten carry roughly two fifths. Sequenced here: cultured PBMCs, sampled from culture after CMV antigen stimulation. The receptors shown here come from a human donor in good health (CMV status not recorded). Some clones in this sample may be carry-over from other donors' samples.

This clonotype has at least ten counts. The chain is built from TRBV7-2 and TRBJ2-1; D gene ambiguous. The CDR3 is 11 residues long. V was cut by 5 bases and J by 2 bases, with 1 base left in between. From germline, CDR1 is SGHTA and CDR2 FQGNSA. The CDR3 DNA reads TGTGCCAGCAGCGCCTACAATGAGCAGTTCTTC. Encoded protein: CASSAYNEQFF. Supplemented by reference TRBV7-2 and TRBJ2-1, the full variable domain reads GAGVSQSPSNKVTEKGKDVELRCDPISGHTALYWYRQSLGQGLEFLIYFQGNSAPDKSGLPSDRFSAERTGGSVSTLTIQRTQQEDSAVYLCASSAYNEQFFGPGTRLTVL.

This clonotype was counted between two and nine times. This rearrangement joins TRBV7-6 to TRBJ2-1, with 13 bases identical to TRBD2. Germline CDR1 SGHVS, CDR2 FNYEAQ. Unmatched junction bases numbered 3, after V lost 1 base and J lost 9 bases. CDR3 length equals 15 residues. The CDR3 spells CASSLELAGGGEQFF. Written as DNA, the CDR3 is TGTGCCAGCAGCTTAGAACTAGCGGGAGGGGGTGAGCAGTTCTTC.

CDR3 loop: CASSSQNGRKVTEAFF. The CDR3 nucleotides read TGTGCCAGCAGCTCCCAGAATGGGAGGAAAGTCACTGAAGCTTTCTTT. The rearrangement links TRBV7-6 to TRBJ1-1; D remains unclear. The CDR3 is made up of 16 amino acids. Per the germline V gene, CDR1 is SGHVS and CDR2 is FNYEAQ. V was shortened by 4 bases and J by 4 bases, with 19 bases between the two germline ends.

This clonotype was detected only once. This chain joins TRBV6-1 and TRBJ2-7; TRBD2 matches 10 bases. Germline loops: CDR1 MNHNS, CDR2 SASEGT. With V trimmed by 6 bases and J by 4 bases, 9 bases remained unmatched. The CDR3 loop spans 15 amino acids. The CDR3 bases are TGTGCCAGCAGCCAGTACAGCGGGAGGGTGTACGAGCAGTACTTC. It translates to CASSQYSGRVYEQYF.

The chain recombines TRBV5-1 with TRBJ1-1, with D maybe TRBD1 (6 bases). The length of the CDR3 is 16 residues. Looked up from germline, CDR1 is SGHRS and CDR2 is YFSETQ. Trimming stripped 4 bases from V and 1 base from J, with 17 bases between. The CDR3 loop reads CASSTEVGAGNTEAFF. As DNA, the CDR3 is TGCGCCAGCAGCACCGAAGTGGGGGCCGGGAACACTGAAGCTTTCTTT.

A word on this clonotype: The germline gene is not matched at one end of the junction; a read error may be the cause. As DNA, the CDR3 is TGCGCCAGCAGCTTGTTGGGGTCCTTCAATGAGCAGTTCTTC. Residues: CASSLLGSFNEQFF. The chain couples TRBV5-1 to TRBJ2-1; D is unclear. Germline CDR1 and CDR2: SGHRS and YFSETQ. CDR3 length equals 14 residues.

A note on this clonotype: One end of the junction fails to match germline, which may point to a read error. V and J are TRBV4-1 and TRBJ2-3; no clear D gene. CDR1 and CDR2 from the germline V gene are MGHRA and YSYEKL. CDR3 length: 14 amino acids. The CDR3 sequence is CASSHDRVADTQYF. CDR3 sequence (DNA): TGTGCCAGCAGCCATGACCGAGTCGCGGATACGCAGTATTTT.

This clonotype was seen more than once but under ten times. CDR3 amino acids: CASSLESTTAYNEQFF. The CDR3 DNA reads as TGTGCCAGCAGCTTAGAATCCACAACAGCCTACAATGAGCAGTTCTTC. The chain couples TRBV7-6 to TRBJ2-1, with D unresolved. Germline V gene lookup returns CDR1 SGHVS and CDR2 FNYEAQ. Trimming pared 1 base from V and 2 bases from J, leaving 12 bases between. This CDR3 is 16 amino acids long. The variable domain in full, with the rest retrieved from reference TRBV7-6 and TRBJ2-1, is GAGVSQSPRYKVTKRGQDVALRCDPISGHVSLYWYRQALGQGPEFLTYFNYEAQQDKSGLPNDRFSAERPEGSISTLTIQRTEQRDSAMYRCASSLESTTAYNEQFFGPGTRLTVL.

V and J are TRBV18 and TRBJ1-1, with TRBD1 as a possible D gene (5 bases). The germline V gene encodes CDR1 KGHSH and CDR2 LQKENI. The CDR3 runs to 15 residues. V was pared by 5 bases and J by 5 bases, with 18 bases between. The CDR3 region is CASSAGLAGQTEAFF. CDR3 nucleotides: TGTGCCAGCTCAGCGGGGTTGGCAGGGCAGACTGAAGCTTTCTTT.

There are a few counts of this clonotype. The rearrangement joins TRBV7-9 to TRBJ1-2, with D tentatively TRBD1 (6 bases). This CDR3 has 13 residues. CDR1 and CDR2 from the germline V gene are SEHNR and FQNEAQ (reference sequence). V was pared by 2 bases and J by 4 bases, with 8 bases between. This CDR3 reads CASSLLTGYGYTF. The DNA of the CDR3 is TGTGCCAGCAGCTTACTGACAGGCTATGGCTACACCTTC.

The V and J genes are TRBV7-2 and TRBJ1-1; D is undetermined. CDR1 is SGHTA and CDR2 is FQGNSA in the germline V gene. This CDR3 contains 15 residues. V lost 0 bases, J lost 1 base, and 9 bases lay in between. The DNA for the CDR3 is TGTGCCAGCAGCTTAGCGAGCACACAGAACACTGAAGCTTTCTTT. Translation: CASSLASTQNTEAFF.

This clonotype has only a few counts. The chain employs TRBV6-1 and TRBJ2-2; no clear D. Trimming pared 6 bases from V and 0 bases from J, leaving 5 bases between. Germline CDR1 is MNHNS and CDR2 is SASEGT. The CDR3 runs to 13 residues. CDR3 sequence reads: CASRPTNTGELFF. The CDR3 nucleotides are TGTGCCAGCAGACCAACGAACACCGGGGAGCTGTTTTTT.

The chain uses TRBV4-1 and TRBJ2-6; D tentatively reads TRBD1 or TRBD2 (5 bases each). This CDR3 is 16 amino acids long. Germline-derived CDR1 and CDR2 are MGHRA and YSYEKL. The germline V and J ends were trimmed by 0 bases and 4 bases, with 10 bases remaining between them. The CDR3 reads CASSQDRETGANVLTF. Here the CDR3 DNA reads TGCGCCAGCAGCCAAGACAGGGAGACCGGGGCCAACGTCCTGACTTTC.

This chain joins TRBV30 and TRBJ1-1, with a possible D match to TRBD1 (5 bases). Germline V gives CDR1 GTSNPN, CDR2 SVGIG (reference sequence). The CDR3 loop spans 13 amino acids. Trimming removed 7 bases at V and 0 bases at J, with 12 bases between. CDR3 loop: CAFGEGVNTEAFF. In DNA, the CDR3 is TGTGCCTTCGGAGAAGGGGTGAACACTGAAGCTTTCTTT.

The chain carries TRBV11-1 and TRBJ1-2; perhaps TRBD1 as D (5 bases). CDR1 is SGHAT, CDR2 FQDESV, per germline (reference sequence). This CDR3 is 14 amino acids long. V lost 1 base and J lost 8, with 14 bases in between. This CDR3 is CASSLDPGAWGYTF. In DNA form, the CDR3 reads TGTGCCAGCAGCTTAGACCCTGGGGCCTGGGGCTACACCTTC. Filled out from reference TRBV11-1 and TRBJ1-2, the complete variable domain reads EAEVAQSPRYKITEKSQAVAFWCDPISGHATLYWYRQILGQGPELLVQFQDESVVDDSQLPKDRFSAERLKGVDSTLKIQPAELGDSAMYLCASSLDPGAWGYTFGSGTRLTVV.

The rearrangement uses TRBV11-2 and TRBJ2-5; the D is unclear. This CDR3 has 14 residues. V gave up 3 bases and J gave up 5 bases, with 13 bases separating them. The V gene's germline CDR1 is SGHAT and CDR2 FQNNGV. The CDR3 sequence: CASSLFGVKETQYF. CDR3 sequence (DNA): TGTGCCAGCAGCTTGTTTGGGGTTAAGGAGACCCAGTACTTC.

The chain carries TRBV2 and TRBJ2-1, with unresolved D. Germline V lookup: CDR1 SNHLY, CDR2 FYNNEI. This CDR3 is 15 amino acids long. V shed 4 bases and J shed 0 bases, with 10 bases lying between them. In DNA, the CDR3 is TGTGCCAGCAGTGGTGACTTGAGCTCCTACAATGAGCAGTTCTTC. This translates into CASSGDLSSYNEQFF.

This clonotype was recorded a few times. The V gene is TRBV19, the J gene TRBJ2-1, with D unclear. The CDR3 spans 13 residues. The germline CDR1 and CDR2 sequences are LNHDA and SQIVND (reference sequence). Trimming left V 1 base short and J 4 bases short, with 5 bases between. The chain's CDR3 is CASSIAQYNEQFF. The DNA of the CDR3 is TGTGCCAGTAGTATAGCGCAGTACAATGAGCAGTTCTTC.

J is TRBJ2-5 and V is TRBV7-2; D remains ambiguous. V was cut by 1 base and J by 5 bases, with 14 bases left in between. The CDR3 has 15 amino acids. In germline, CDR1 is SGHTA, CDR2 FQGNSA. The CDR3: CASSLVRSLLETQYF. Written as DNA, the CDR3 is TGTGCCAGCAGCTTAGTTCGGAGCCTCCTCGAGACCCAGTACTTC.

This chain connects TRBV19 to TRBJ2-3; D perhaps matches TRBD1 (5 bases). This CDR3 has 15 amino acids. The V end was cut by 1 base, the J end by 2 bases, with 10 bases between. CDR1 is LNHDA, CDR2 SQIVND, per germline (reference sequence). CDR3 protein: CASSIVGASTDTQYF. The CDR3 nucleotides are TGTGCCAGTAGTATAGTAGGGGCCTCCACAGATACGCAGTATTTT.

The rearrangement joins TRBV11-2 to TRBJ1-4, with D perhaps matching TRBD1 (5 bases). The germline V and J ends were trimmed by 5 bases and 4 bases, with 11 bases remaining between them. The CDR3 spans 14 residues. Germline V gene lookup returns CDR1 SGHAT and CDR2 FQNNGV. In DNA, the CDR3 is TGTGCCAGCAGCCCATCTGGGGGTAATGAAAAACTGTTTTTT. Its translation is CASSPSGGNEKLFF.

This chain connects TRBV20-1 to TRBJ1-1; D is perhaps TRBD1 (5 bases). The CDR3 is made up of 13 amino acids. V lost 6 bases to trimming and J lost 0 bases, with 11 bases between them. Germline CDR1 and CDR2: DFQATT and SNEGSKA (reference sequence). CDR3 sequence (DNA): TGCAGTGCCAGACAGCTGATGAACACTGAAGCTTTCTTT. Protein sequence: CSARQLMNTEAFF.

CDR3 residues: CASTNRAGTEAFF. In DNA, the CDR3 is TGTGCCAGCACCAACAGGGCGGGCACTGAAGCTTTCTTT. The chain employs TRBV5-4 and TRBJ1-1; TRBD1 is a possible D gene (6 bases). In germline, CDR1 is SGHNT, CDR2 YYREEE (reference sequence). The CDR3 is 13 residues long. Trimming removed 6 bases at V and 4 bases at J, with 13 bases between.

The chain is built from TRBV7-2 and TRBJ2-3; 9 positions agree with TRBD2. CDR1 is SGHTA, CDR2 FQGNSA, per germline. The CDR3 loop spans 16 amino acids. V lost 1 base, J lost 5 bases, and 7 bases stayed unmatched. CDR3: CASSLEFSGGLDTQYF. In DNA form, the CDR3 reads TGTGCCAGCAGCTTAGAGTTTAGCGGGGGCTTAGATACGCAGTATTTT.

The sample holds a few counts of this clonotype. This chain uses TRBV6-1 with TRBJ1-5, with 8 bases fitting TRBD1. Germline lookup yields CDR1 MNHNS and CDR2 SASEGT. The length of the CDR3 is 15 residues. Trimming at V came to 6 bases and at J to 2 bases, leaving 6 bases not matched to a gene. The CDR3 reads CASSSTQGGNQPQHF. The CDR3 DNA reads TGTGCCAGCAGCTCAACACAGGGGGGCAATCAGCCCCAGCATTTT.